The clone carrying this TCR beta chain appeared many times. Additional DNA sequences in this sample encode the identical CDR3. The data stem from a study of metastatic and nonmetastatic thyroid tumors. No patient received treatment before thyroid surgery. The CDR3 extends over 12 amino acids. The germline gives CDR1 ENHRY, CDR2 SYGVKD. V was cut by 8 bases and J by 2 bases, with 10 bases left in between. TCRdb re-called the PCR reads through MiXCR. The data contain about 39,000 clones, under 20% of them seen just once; the ten biggest clones take up roughly an eighth. The sequenced sample was tumor tissue. The genes are TRBV10-3 and TRBJ2-7, with no clear D. The source of this sequence is a female donor with papillary thyroid cancer or a benign thyroid nodule (not recorded which). Some clones in this sample may be carry-over from other donors' samples. The CDR3 spells CAISPGTYEQYF. CDR3 nucleotide sequence: TGTGCCATCTCACCCGGAACCTACGAGCAGTACTTC.